This passage covers 26 T cell receptor beta chains from one sample sequenced in a study of shared clonotypes between healthy human individuals. Clones were sequenced by immunoSEQ multiplex PCR, and TCRdb holds only the in-frame ones, with some missing. The repertoire consists of 2 million to 2.5 million clones, with approximately 94% occurring once and the leading ten covering less than 0.15%. The sequenced sample consisted of naive CD4+ T cells sorted from blood. Subset specified: CD45RA+ positively selected. These TCRs come from a man between 18 and 29 years old in good health.

Worth noting for this clone: This sample includes further DNA sequences coding for the same CDR3. The chain couples TRBV18 to TRBJ2-5; D perhaps matches TRBD2 (6 bases). The germline V gene has CDR1 KGHSH and CDR2 LQKENI. The CDR3 loop spans 16 amino acids. V lost 3 bases to trimming and J lost 1 base, with 15 bases between them. The CDR3 here is CASSPGGTASQETQYF. As DNA, the CDR3 is TGTGCCAGCTCACCGGGCGGGACGGCCAGCCAAGAGACCCAGTACTTC.

This clone has a single count. Other DNA sequences of this sample code for an identical CDR3. The rearrangement links TRBV6-5 to TRBJ1-2; tentative D call: TRBD1 (5 bases). Deletions cut 2 bases from V and 0 bases from J, with 7 bases between. This CDR3 comprises 14 residues. The germline CDR1 and CDR2 sequences are MNHEY and SVGAGI. This CDR3 is CASSYGGTNYGYTF. The CDR3 DNA reads TGTGCCAGCAGTTACGGGGGGACTAACTATGGCTACACCTTC.

As DNA, the CDR3 is TGTGCCAGCAGCTTAACAGCGGGAGGGGGCGATGAGCAGTTCTTC. Translated: CASSLTAGGGDEQFF. The chain combines TRBV5-4 with TRBJ2-1; TRBD2 matches 10 bases. The CDR3 runs 15 residues. With V trimmed by 2 bases and J by 8 bases, 7 bases remained unmatched. Germline CDR1 is SGHNT and CDR2 is YYREEE (reference sequence). Based on the CDR3 plus reference TRBV5-4 and TRBJ2-1, the full variable domain is ETGVTQSPTHLIKTRGQQVTLRCSSQSGHNTVSWYQQALGQGPQFIFQYYREEENGRGNFPPRFSGLQFPNYSSELNVNALELDDSALYLCASSLTAGGGDEQFFGPGTRLTVL.

The V call is TRBV18, the J call TRBJ1-4; D gene uncertain. V was cut by 1 base and J by 6 bases, with 6 bases left in between. The length of the CDR3 is 13 residues. CDR1 and CDR2 (germline): KGHSH, LQKENI. CDR3 region: CASSPRKDEKLFF. CDR3 coding DNA: TGTGCCAGCTCACCACGGAAGGATGAAAAACTGTTTTTT.

J is TRBJ2-5 and V is TRBV5-1, with 9 nucleotides matching TRBD1. After removal of 2 bases from V and 11 bases from J, the junction contained 4 bases not matched to a gene. This CDR3 has 12 amino acids. CDR1 SGHRS and CDR2 YFSETQ come from the germline V gene. The CDR3 bases are TGCGCCAGCAGCTTAACAGACAGGGGGCAGTACTTC. As protein: CASSLTDRGQYF.

The chain is built from TRBV4-2 and TRBJ2-1, with D unclear. V gave up 0 bases and J gave up 7 bases, with 13 bases separating them. Per germline, CDR1 LGHNA and CDR2 YNFKEQ. The CDR3 runs to 15 residues. CDR3 DNA sequence: TGTGCCAGCAGCCAAGACTGGACGACCTGGAATGAGCAGTTCTTC. Protein product: CASSQDWTTWNEQFF.

This chain links TRBV30 with TRBJ1-2, with 12 nucleotides matching TRBD1. Per the germline V gene, CDR1 is GTSNPN and CDR2 is SVGIG (reference sequence). The trim removed 2 bases at V and 7 bases at J, leaving 14 bases unmatched. This CDR3 contains 17 residues. The CDR3 DNA is TGTGCCTGGAGTTTCCAACGTACCGGGACAGGGGGCGGTGGCTACACCTTC. Translating it yields CAWSFQRTGTGGGGYTF.

This rearrangement joins TRBV29-1 to TRBJ2-1; D not certain. The V end was cut by 6 bases, the J end by 8 bases, with 11 bases between. The CDR3 length is 11 residues. Germline CDR1 and CDR2: SQVTM and ANQGSEA. The CDR3 DNA is TGCAGCGTAGGGCGCCCCGATGAGCAGTTCTTC. This sequence encodes CSVGRPDEQFF.

The V gene is TRBV9, the J gene TRBJ1-5; TRBD1 might be the D (5 bases). CDR1 is SGDLS, CDR2 YYNGEE, per germline. The CDR3 covers 14 residues. Trimming removed 0 bases at V and 6 bases at J, with 10 bases between. Written as DNA, the CDR3 is TGTGCCAGCAGCGTAGACGCAGGGACTCAGCCCCAGCATTTT. Amino acid sequence: CASSVDAGTQPQHF.

The genes are TRBV6-6 and TRBJ2-4; D is perhaps TRBD1 or TRBD2 (6 bases each). This CDR3 comprises 15 residues. The V gene lost 3 bases and the J gene lost 6 bases, with 15 bases spanning the gap. Germline CDR1 and CDR2: MNHNY and SVGAGI (reference sequence). The CDR3 sequence: CASSYEIKGGNIQYF. The DNA for the CDR3 is TGTGCCAGCAGTTATGAAATAAAGGGGGGAAACATTCAGTACTTC.

This chain uses TRBV29-1 with TRBJ2-1; the D gene is possibly TRBD2 (7 bases). Germline CDR1 and CDR2: SQVTM and ANQGSEA. The CDR3 has 13 residues. The CDR3 coding sequence is TGCACCTCAGGGGAGGGAGGCTACAATGAGCAGTTCTTC. This sequence encodes CTSGEGGYNEQFF.

V usage is TRBV9 and J usage is TRBJ2-2; D is undetermined. CDR1 is SGDLS, CDR2 YYNGEE, per germline. The V end lost 0 bases, the J end lost 7 bases, and 10 bases lay between the germline ends. This CDR3 spans 14 amino acids. As DNA, the CDR3 is TGTGCCAGCAGCGTAGAAGGGTTGAGCGGGGAGCTGTTTTTT. Its protein product is CASSVEGLSGELFF. Variable domain in full (rest from reference TRBV9 and TRBJ2-2): DSGVTQTPKHLITATGQRVTLRCSPRSGDLSVYWYQQSLDQGLQFLIQYYNGEERAKGNILERFSAQQFPDLHSELNLSSLELGDSALYFCASSVEGLSGELFFGEGSRLTVL.

The chain is built from TRBV6-1 and TRBJ2-7, with D possibly TRBD2 on 6 matching bases. This CDR3 has 11 residues. CDR1 MNHNS and CDR2 SASEGT come from the germline V gene. V gave up 11 bases and J gave up 5 bases, with 13 bases separating them. CDR3 protein: CAGAGFDEQYF. CDR3 nucleotides: TGTGCCGGGGCGGGGTTCGACGAGCAGTACTTC.

The rearrangement uses TRBV6-6 and TRBJ1-1; 10 nucleotides match TRBD1. This CDR3 has 15 amino acids. The trim removed 6 bases at V and 5 bases at J, leaving 9 bases unmatched. CDR1 and CDR2 (germline): MNHNY, SVGAGI (reference sequence). This CDR3 is CASSPTTGGKTEAFF. CDR3 sequence (DNA): TGTGCCAGCAGCCCGACGACAGGGGGCAAGACTGAAGCTTTCTTT.

The rearrangement links TRBV7-2 to TRBJ1-5, with D unresolved. Per germline, CDR1 SGHTA and CDR2 FQGNSA. V lost 8 bases to trimming and J lost 5 bases, with 4 bases between them. The CDR3 is 10 residues long. The CDR3 loop reads CASFYQPQHF. The CDR3 nucleotides read TGTGCCAGCTTTTATCAGCCCCAGCATTTT.

The chain links TRBV2 to TRBJ2-5; TRBD2 agrees at 11 bases. Per the germline V gene, CDR1 is SNHLY and CDR2 is FYNNEI. V trimming: 0 bases; J trimming: 3 bases; junction bases outside the gene matches: 24. The CDR3 covers 23 residues. The CDR3 loop reads CASSEATGAIHRGLAAEKETQYF. Here the CDR3 DNA reads TGTGCCAGCAGTGAAGCGACTGGCGCCATCCATCGGGGACTAGCGGCGGAGAAAGAGACCCAGTACTTC.

The chain links TRBV30 to TRBJ1-2; D uncertain. This CDR3 comprises 15 residues. Germline V gene sequence: CDR1 GTSNPN, CDR2 SVGIG (reference sequence). V lost 0 bases and J lost 4, with 15 bases in between. Here the CDR3 DNA reads TGTGCCTGGAGTGTACCCGAGAGGGAAGGCTATGGCTACACCTTC. Translated: CAWSVPEREGYGYTF.

This rearrangement joins TRBV20-1 to TRBJ1-2, with D perhaps TRBD1 (5 bases). The germline V gene has CDR1 DFQATT and CDR2 SNEGSKA (reference sequence). The CDR3 loop spans 11 amino acids. DNA of the CDR3: TGCTGCCTCGGGACGCCCGATGGCTACACCTTC. It codes for CCLGTPDGYTF.

The chain links TRBV18 to TRBJ1-1; D ambiguous. CDR3 length equals 13 residues. Between the trimmed V and J ends, which lost 2 bases and 7 bases, there was a span of 11 bases. Germline lookup yields CDR1 KGHSH and CDR2 LQKENI. In DNA form, the CDR3 reads TGTGCCAGCTCACCAGAATTGGACGTTGAAGCTTTCTTT. Its translation is CASSPELDVEAFF.

The chain recombines TRBV5-5 with TRBJ2-5; D tentatively fits TRBD1 or TRBD2 (5 bases each). V shed 0 bases and J shed 3 bases, with 9 bases lying between them. The CDR3 contains 14 residues. CDR1 SGHKS and CDR2 YYEKEE come from the germline V gene (reference sequence). The DNA of the CDR3 is TGTGCCAGCAGCTTGGCAGTGGGGGAAGAGACCCAGTACTTC. Its protein product is CASSLAVGEETQYF.

This clone has only one observation. V and J are TRBV10-3 and TRBJ2-7, with 7 bases aligning to TRBD2. V shed 9 bases and J 1 base; nucleotides not matched to a gene: 6. The CDR3 is 13 residues long. Germline V gene sequence: CDR1 ENHRY, CDR2 SYGVKD. This chain's CDR3 is CAMAGEGSYEQYF. As DNA, the CDR3 is TGTGCCATGGCGGGAGAGGGGTCCTACGAGCAGTACTTC.

As regards this clone: This sample includes further DNA sequences coding for the same CDR3. The genes are TRBV11-2 and TRBJ2-7, with D unresolved. Trimming took off 5 bases at V and 2 bases at J, with 7 bases between the two ends. The CDR3 totals 12 residues. Looked up from germline, CDR1 is SGHAT and CDR2 is FQNNGV. The CDR3: CASSTSPYEQYF. The CDR3 bases are TGTGCCAGCAGCACCTCTCCCTACGAGCAGTACTTC.

The chain carries TRBV11-3 and TRBJ2-1; D possibly corresponds to TRBD2 (6 bases). This CDR3 spans 12 amino acids. The germline CDR1 and CDR2 sequences are SGHNT and YENEEA. V was clipped by 8 bases and J by 1 base, with 6 bases between them. CDR3 protein: CASAGSYNEQFF. CDR3 DNA sequence: TGTGCCAGCGCGGGGTCCTACAATGAGCAGTTCTTC.

The V gene is TRBV15, the J gene TRBJ1-1; TRBD1 aligns across 7 bases. CDR3 length: 15 amino acids. V shed 3 bases, J shed 1 base, and the junction held 5 bases outside the gene matches. Per the germline V gene, CDR1 is LNHNV and CDR2 is YYDKDF (reference sequence). In DNA, the CDR3 is TGTGCCACCAGCAGGGAAAGGGGGCCGAACACTGAAGCTTTCTTT. Translating gives CATSRERGPNTEAFF. The full variable domain, rest sourced from reference TRBV15 and TRBJ1-1, is DAMVIQNPRYQVTQFGKPVTLSCSQTLNHNVMYWYQQKSSQAPKLLFHYYDKDFNNEADTPDNFQSRRPNTSFCFLDIRSPGLGDTAMYLCATSRERGPNTEAFFGQGTRLTVV.

The CDR3 DNA reads TGTGCCAGCAGCTCAGGACTAGCGGGACTCAATAAGAACACCGGGGAGCTGTTTTTT. It is translated as CASSSGLAGLNKNTGELFF. This chain uses TRBV7-2 with TRBJ2-2; TRBD2 matches at 12 bases. CDR1 SGHTA and CDR2 FQGNSA come from the germline V gene. The CDR3 consists of 19 residues. The V and J ends lost 4 bases and 1 base, in that order; junction bases with no gene match: 10.

The chain has TRBV19 and TRBJ2-1, with TRBD1 matching 11 bases. The junction had 6 bases not matched to a gene; V was cut back by 4 bases and J by 4 bases. This CDR3 has 16 amino acids. Germline loops: CDR1 LNHDA, CDR2 SQIVND (reference sequence). The DNA for the CDR3 is TGTGCCAGTAGTAGGGTGGACAGGGGGCCATACAATGAGCAGTTCTTC. Encoded protein: CASSRVDRGPYNEQFF.